This is a list of T cell receptor beta chains from one sample in a study of CD8+ T cells in alopecia areata. The table came from immunoSEQ multiplex PCR; TCRdb's copy has only in-frame clones and leaves some out. The sample includes under 200,000 clones, 50% to 65% of them seen just once. The source was CD4+ T cells sorted from blood, collected at week 24, from a patient treated with tofacitinib. Every receptor here comes from a human donor with alopecia areata. CDR3s include the opening cysteine and the closing phenylalanine or tryptophan. The order of the fields is V gene, clone size, J gene, D gene, CDR3 protein, CDR3 DNA. D genes are given only for firm matches. A row's size may be missing; if present it is once, few, many or a size class.

>TRBV19|NA|TRBJ2-5|NA
CASTSWDQTQYF
TGTGCCAGTACCTCTTGGGACCAGACCCAGTACTTC
>TRBV5-1|NA|TRBJ1-2|NA
CASSLEGFGYTF
TGCGCCAGCAGCTTGGAGGGTTTTGGCTACACCTTC
>TRBV7-9|NA|TRBJ2-5|NA
CASSFAPPGGEETQYF
TGTGCCAGCAGCTTCGCACCCCCGGGGGGCGAAGAGACCCAGTACTTC
>TRBV23-1|NA|TRBJ2-7|NA
CASSQSGRVTYEQYF
TGCGCCAGCAGTCAATCCGGGCGGGTAACCTACGAGCAGTACTTC
>TRBV2|NA|TRBJ2-7|TRBD1
CASSGDRGSYEQYF
TGTGCCAGCAGTGGTGACAGGGGCTCCTACGAGCAGTACTTC
>TRBV29-1|NA|TRBJ1-1|NA
CSASQVMNTEAFF
TGCAGCGCATCACAGGTTATGAACACTGAAGCTTTCTTT
>TRBV23-1|NA|TRBJ1-5|NA
CASSQFRRANQPQHF
TGCGCCAGCAGTCAATTTCGGAGGGCTAATCAGCCCCAGCATTTT
>TRBV29-1|NA|TRBJ2-7|TRBD2
CSVGLAGRGSYEQYF
TGCAGCGTTGGACTAGCGGGCCGAGGCTCCTACGAGCAGTACTTC
>TRBV10-3|NA|TRBJ2-3|NA
CAISGGDTDTQYF
TGTGCCATCAGCGGGGGAGACACAGATACGCAGTATTTT
>TRBV10-3|NA|TRBJ2-3|NA
CAISEFSDTQYF
TGTGCCATCAGTGAGTTTTCAGATACGCAGTATTTT
>TRBV19|few|TRBJ1-1|TRBD1
CASRGVFGTGGTEAFF
TGTGCCAGTAGAGGTGTCTTTGGGACAGGAGGGACTGAAGCTTTCTTT
>TRBV28|NA|TRBJ1-4|NA
CASRVVTNEKLFF
TGTGCCAGCAGGGTAGTGACTAATGAAAAACTGTTTTTT
>TRBV6-1|NA|TRBJ2-1|TRBD1
CASSGSGTGAYNEQFF
TGTGCCAGCAGTGGCTCCGGGACAGGGGCGTACAATGAGCAGTTCTTC
>TRBV18|NA|TRBJ1-5|TRBD1
CASSPGQGAVGNQPQHF
TGTGCCAGCTCACCGGGACAGGGGGCTGTAGGCAATCAGCCCCAGCATTTT
>TRBV7-9|few|TRBJ2-3|NA
CASSLSAGDTDTQYF
TGTGCCAGCAGCTTATCAGCAGGCGACACAGATACGCAGTATTTT
>TRBV30|NA|TRBJ1-5|TRBD1
CAARTGARQPQHF
TGTGCCGCCCGGACAGGGGCCCGGCAGCCCCAGCATTTT
>TRBV5-1|few|TRBJ2-7|NA
CASSFGGPYEQYF
TGCGCCAGCAGCTTCGGGGGCCCCTACGAGCAGTACTTC
>TRBV6-5|NA|TRBJ1-2|TRBD1
CASRPDRGWYYGYTF
TGTGCCAGCAGGCCGGACAGGGGGTGGTACTATGGCTACACCTTC
>TRBV29-1|few|TRBJ2-5|NA
CSVSQETQYF
TGCAGCGTTAGCCAAGAGACCCAGTACTTC
>TRBV4-1|NA|TRBJ2-7|NA
CASSQAPGRSSYEQYF
TGCGCCAGCAGCCAAGCTCCCGGACGCAGCTCCTACGAGCAGTACTTC
>TRBV29-1|NA|TRBJ2-5|NA
CSVVVRQETQYF
TGCAGCGTTGTGGTCAGACAAGAGACCCAGTACTTC
>TRBV4-2|NA|TRBJ2-5|NA
CASSQEGSGETQYF
TGTGCCAGCAGCCAAGAGGGATCCGGGGAGACCCAGTACTTC
>TRBV4-1|NA|TRBJ2-7|NA
CASSQDRYEQYF
TGCGCCAGCAGCCAAGATCGCTACGAGCAGTACTTC
>TRBV7-9|NA|TRBJ1-3|NA
CASSPSGNTIYF
TGTGCCAGCAGCCCCTCTGGAAACACCATATATTTT
>TRBV11-2|NA|TRBJ2-2|NA
CASSLDRAGSGELFF
TGTGCCAGCAGCTTAGATCGGGCAGGGTCCGGGGAGCTGTTTTTT
>TRBV7-2|NA|TRBJ2-7|NA
CASSSPGRYEQYF
TGTGCCAGCAGCTCCCCGGGACGTTACGAGCAGTACTTC
>TRBV6-1|NA|TRBJ1-4|NA
CASSERGEKLFF
TGTGCCAGCAGTGAAAGGGGGGAAAAACTGTTTTTT
>TRBV18|NA|TRBJ1-1|TRBD1
CASTPRGLNTEAFF
TGTGCCTCCACTCCCAGGGGGCTGAACACTGAAGCTTTCTTT
>TRBV6-1|NA|TRBJ1-5|NA
CASSEAGQGRTQPQHF
TGTGCCAGCAGTGAAGCAGGGCAGGGGAGGACTCAGCCCCAGCATTTT
>TRBV7-2|many|TRBJ2-1|NA
CASSLGPRNEQFF
TGTGCCAGCAGCTTAGGGCCGAGGAATGAGCAGTTCTTC
>TRBV6-5|few|TRBJ1-1|NA
CASMSSTMNTEAFF
TGTGCCAGCATGTCTAGCACCATGAACACTGAAGCTTTCTTT
>TRBV14|NA|TRBJ1-5|NA
CASSQGGNQPQHF
TGTGCCAGCAGCCAAGGGGGCAATCAGCCCCAGCATTTT
>TRBV5-1|NA|TRBJ1-2|NA
CASSPRGALNYGYTF
TGCGCCAGCAGCCCCCGGGGAGCTTTGAACTATGGCTACACCTTC
>TRBV29-1|NA|TRBJ2-7|TRBD1
CSVAPGQVTYEQYF
TGCAGCGTTGCACCGGGACAGGTGACCTACGAGCAGTACTTC
>TRBV6-5|few|TRBJ1-6|NA
CASSYSGPFGSPLHF
TGTGCCAGCAGTTATTCTGGGCCTTTCGGATCACCCCTCCACTTT
>TRBV29-1|NA|TRBJ2-7|TRBD2
CSVQTSWVEQYF
TGCAGCGTGCAGACTAGCTGGGTCGAGCAGTACTTC
>TRBV18|few|TRBJ2-2|TRBD1
CAGQGAKGTGELFF
TGTGCCGGACAGGGGGCGAAAGGCACCGGGGAGCTGTTTTTT
>TRBV14|NA|TRBJ2-5|NA
CASSPTTAGFFKETQYF
TGTGCCAGCAGCCCGACGACAGCCGGGTTCTTTAAAGAGACCCAGTACTTC
>TRBV11-2|NA|TRBJ2-7|NA
CASSRGSYEQYF
TGTGCCAGCAGCCGGGGGTCCTACGAGCAGTACTTC
>TRBV18|NA|TRBJ2-6|NA
CASSPPISGANVLTF
TGTGCCAGCTCACCACCAATCTCTGGGGCCAACGTCCTGACTTTC
>TRBV5-1|few|TRBJ1-1|NA
CASSLDLGAGAFF
TGCGCCAGCAGCTTGGATTTGGGTGCGGGAGCTTTCTTT
>TRBV11-2|NA|TRBJ1-1|TRBD1
CASSPGTGFEAFF
TGTGCCAGCAGCCCGGGGACAGGTTTTGAAGCTTTCTTT
>TRBV10-3|NA|TRBJ2-7|NA
CATGVTSYEQYF
TGTGCCACCGGGGTGACTTCCTACGAGCAGTACTTC
>TRBV30|NA|TRBJ2-7|NA
CAWSVGGPIYEQYF
TGTGCCTGGAGTGTAGGGGGACCCATCTACGAGCAGTACTTC
>TRBV30|NA|TRBJ2-5|TRBD2
CATFLPGLRETQYF
TGTGCCACCTTTCTTCCGGGACTACGAGAGACCCAGTACTTC
>TRBV6-1|NA|TRBJ2-3|TRBD1
CASSETTGWTDTQYF
TGTGCCAGCAGTGAAACGACAGGGTGGACAGATACGCAGTATTTT
>TRBV30|NA|TRBJ1-1|NA
CAWSGGGPEAFF
TGTGCCTGGAGCGGTGGCGGGCCTGAAGCTTTCTTT
>TRBV6-6|NA|TRBJ2-6|NA
CAISRESGANVLTF
TGTGCCATCTCCCGGGAGAGTGGGGCCAACGTCCTGACTTTC
>TRBV6-1|NA|TRBJ1-1|NA
CASSETIAGNTEAFF
TGTGCCAGCAGTGAAACGATTGCAGGGAACACTGAAGCTTTCTTT
>TRBV25-1|NA|TRBJ2-3|NA
CASSGPGPDTQYF
TGTGCCAGCAGCGGCCCAGGGCCAGATACGCAGTATTTT